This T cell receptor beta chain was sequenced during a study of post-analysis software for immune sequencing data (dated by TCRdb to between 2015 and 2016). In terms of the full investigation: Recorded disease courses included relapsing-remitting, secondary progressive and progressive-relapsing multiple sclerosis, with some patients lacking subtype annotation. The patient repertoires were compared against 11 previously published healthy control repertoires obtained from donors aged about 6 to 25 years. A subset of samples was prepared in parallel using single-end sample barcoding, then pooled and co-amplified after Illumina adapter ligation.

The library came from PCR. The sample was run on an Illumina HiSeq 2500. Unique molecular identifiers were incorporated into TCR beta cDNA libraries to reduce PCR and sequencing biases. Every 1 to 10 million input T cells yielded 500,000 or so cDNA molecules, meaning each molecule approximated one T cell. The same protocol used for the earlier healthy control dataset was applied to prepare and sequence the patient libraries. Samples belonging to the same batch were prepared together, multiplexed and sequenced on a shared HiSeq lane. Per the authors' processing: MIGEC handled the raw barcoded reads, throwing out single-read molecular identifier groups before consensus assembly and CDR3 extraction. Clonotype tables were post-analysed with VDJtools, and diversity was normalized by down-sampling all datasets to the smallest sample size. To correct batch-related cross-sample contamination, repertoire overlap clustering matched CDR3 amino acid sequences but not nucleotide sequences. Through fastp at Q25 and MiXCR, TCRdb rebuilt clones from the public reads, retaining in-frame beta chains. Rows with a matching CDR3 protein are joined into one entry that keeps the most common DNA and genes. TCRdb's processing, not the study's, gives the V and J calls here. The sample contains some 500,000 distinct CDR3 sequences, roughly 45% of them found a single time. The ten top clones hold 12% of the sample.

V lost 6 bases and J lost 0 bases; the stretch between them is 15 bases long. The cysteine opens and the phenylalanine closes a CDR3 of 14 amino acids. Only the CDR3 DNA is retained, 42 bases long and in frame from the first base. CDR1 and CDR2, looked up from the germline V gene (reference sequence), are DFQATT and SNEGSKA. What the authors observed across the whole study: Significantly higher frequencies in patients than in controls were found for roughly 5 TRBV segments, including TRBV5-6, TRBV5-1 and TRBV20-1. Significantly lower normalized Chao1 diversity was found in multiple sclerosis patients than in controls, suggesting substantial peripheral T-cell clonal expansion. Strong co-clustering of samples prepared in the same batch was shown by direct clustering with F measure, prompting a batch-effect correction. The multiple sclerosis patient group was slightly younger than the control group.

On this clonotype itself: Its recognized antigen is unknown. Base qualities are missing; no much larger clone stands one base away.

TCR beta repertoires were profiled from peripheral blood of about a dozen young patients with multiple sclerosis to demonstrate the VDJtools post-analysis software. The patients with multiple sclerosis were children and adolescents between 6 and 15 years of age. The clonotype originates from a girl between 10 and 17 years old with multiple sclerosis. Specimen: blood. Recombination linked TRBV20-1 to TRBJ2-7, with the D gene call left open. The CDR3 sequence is CSAFKGDSSYEQYF. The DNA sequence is TGCAGTGCCTTCAAAGGCGATTCCTCCTACGAGCAGTACTTC.